A selection of T cell receptor beta chains follows, all from one sample in a study of shared clonotypes between healthy human individuals. Profiling relied on immunoSEQ multiplex PCR, and the TCRdb table lists in-frame clones only, not all of them. The repertoire has 1 million to 1.2 million clones, 70% to 85% of them found once; the top ten carry 0.89%. The sample consisted of memory CD4+ T cells from PBMCs. These receptors originate from a man aged 18 to 35 in good health. Some clones in this sample may be carry-over from other donors' samples. Both conserved end residues are part of each CDR3. A D gene is named only where the DNA matches it firmly. Only part of the rows carry a size: once, few, many, or a class if the clone is expanded.

D	length	V	J	size	CDR3	DNA
NA	13	TRBV5-1	TRBJ2-1	NA	CASSLNFPGEQFF	TGCGCCAGCAGCCTAAATTTTCCTGGTGAGCAGTTCTTC
NA	16	TRBV18	TRBJ2-7	few	CASSPPVHTPSYEQYF	TGTGCCAGCTCACCACCGGTTCACACCCCGTCCTACGAGCAGTACTTC
NA	19	TRBV4-3	TRBJ1-1	NA	CASSHQSPTDLAGDTEAFF	TGCGCCAGCAGCCACCAATCGCCGACAGACTTGGCCGGTGACACTGAAGCTTTCTTT
TRBD1	17	TRBV4-2	TRBJ2-3	many	CASSQERTGERTDTQYF	TGTGCCAGCAGCCAAGAGAGGACAGGGGAAAGGACAGATACGCAGTATTTT
TRBD1	16	TRBV7-9	TRBJ1-2	few	CASSLARDRDDYGYTF	TGTGCCAGCAGCTTAGCGAGGGACAGGGATGACTATGGCTACACCTTC
NA	12	TRBV5-4	TRBJ2-3	few	CASSSLSDTQYF	TGTGCCAGCAGCTCCCTGTCAGATACGCAGTATTTT
NA	14	TRBV5-8	TRBJ2-7	NA	CASSARQIFYEQYF	TGTGCCAGCAGCGCACGACAGATTTTCTACGAGCAGTACTTC
TRBD2	16	TRBV5-8	TRBJ2-3	NA	CASSLGLAGDGDTQYF	TGTGCCAGCAGCCTGGGACTAGCGGGGGACGGGGATACGCAGTATTTT
NA	13	TRBV5-1	TRBJ1-2	NA	CASRSESARGYTF	TGCGCCAGCAGATCTGAGTCCGCTCGGGGCTACACCTTC
NA	16	TRBV5-4	TRBJ2-7	NA	CASSPFTGSGSYEQYF	TGTGCCAGCAGCCCCTTCACGGGTTCGGGCTCCTACGAGCAGTACTTC
NA	15	TRBV7-6	TRBJ1-3	NA	CASIGGLSSGNTIYF	TGTGCCAGCATTGGGGGTCTGAGCTCTGGAAACACCATATATTTT
NA	11	TRBV30	TRBJ2-3	NA	CAWSGTDTQYF	TGTGCCTGGAGTGGGACAGATACGCAGTATTTT
TRBD2	19	TRBV2	TRBJ2-6	NA	CASTRSSTSGGSGASVLTF	TGTGCCAGCACCCGATCTTCGACTAGCGGGGGCTCTGGGGCCAGCGTCCTGACTTTC
TRBD1	16	TRBV11-3	TRBJ2-3	NA	CASSHRTGGAADTQYF	TGTGCCAGCAGCCACCGGACAGGGGGAGCGGCAGATACGCAGTATTTT
TRBD1	13	TRBV7-8	TRBJ1-2	NA	CASSLDRGYGYTF	TGTGCCAGCAGCCTCGACAGGGGATATGGCTACACCTTC
NA	15	TRBV9	TRBJ2-2	NA	CASSPDPRVAGELFF	TGTGCCAGCAGCCCAGACCCTCGGGTAGCCGGGGAGCTGTTTTTT
TRBD1	14	TRBV18	TRBJ1-2	once	CASSPLGQGSGYTF	TGTGCCAGCTCACCCCTTGGACAGGGGTCGGGCTACACCTTC
NA	13	TRBV10-3	TRBJ2-1	NA	CAIGPRSYNEQFF	TGTGCCATCGGCCCCCGCTCCTACAATGAGCAGTTCTTC
NA	17	TRBV28	TRBJ1-5	many	CASSLAGAQYSNQPQHF	TGTGCCAGCAGTTTAGCAGGGGCACAGTATAGCAATCAGCCCCAGCATTTT
NA	18	TRBV4-3	TRBJ2-6	few	CASSQDRGRTSGANVLTF	TGCGCCAGCAGCCAAGATAGGGGCAGAACCTCTGGGGCCAACGTCCTGACTTTC
TRBD1	16	TRBV5-1	TRBJ2-5	NA	CASSLDRGRGRETQYF	TGCGCCAGCAGCCTGGACAGGGGGCGCGGGAGGGAGACCCAGTACTTC
NA	15	TRBV5-1	TRBJ1-3	NA	CASSLGQGFGNTIYF	TGCGCCAGCAGCTTGGGTCAGGGCTTTGGAAACACCATATATTTT
TRBD2	16	TRBV7-2	TRBJ2-1	NA	CASSPGVSGRWDEQFF	TGTGCCAGCAGCCCAGGAGTTAGCGGGAGGTGGGATGAGCAGTTCTTC
NA	15	TRBV28	TRBJ1-5	NA	CASRRSEGGYQPQHF	TGTGCCAGCAGGCGGTCGGAAGGGGGATATCAGCCCCAGCATTTT
TRBD1	14	TRBV28	TRBJ2-7	once	CASSTYRGSYEQYF	TGTGCCAGCAGTACCTACAGGGGTTCCTACGAGCAGTACTTC
NA	13	TRBV5-1	TRBJ1-2	NA	CASSLDTLGGYTF	TGCGCCAGCAGCTTGGACACATTGGGTGGCTACACCTTC
NA	15	TRBV28	TRBJ1-5	NA	CASSFGMKGNQPQHF	TGTGCCAGCAGTTTTGGTATGAAGGGTAACCAGCCCCAGCATTTT
NA	14	TRBV7-3	TRBJ1-2	many	CASSDLKQGGGYTF	TGTGCCAGCAGCGACCTAAAACAGGGAGGTGGCTACACCTTC
NA	16	TRBV1	TRBJ2-5	NA	CTSSQERGGTQETQYF	TGCACCAGCAGCCAAGAAAGGGGCGGGACCCAAGAGACCCAGTACTTC
TRBD2	16	TRBV28	TRBJ2-1	NA	CASSHRTSGSYNEQFF	TGTGCCAGCAGTCACCGGACTAGCGGTTCCTACAATGAGCAGTTCTTC
NA	13	TRBV6-5	TRBJ1-2	once	CASSYADTLGYTF	TGTGCCAGCAGTTACGCGGACACCCTGGGCTACACCTTC